This T cell receptor beta chain was identified during a study of T-cell memory formation after mild COVID-19. There are many counts of this clonotype. Its specificity is unknown. TCRdb passed the 5' RACE reads through MiXCR, listing each CDR3 protein once. The table shows about 470,000 distinct CDR3 sequences, with around 25% occurring only once. Overall study results and limits: Cross-reactive memory appears to have joined, as suggested by some responding clones showing up in pre-infection memory. Among contracting clones, CD4+ were mainly CM/EM and CD8+ enriched in EMRA.

The CDR3 spans 17 residues. V shed 5 bases and J 2 bases; nucleotides not matched to a gene: 6. The TCR comes from an adult woman who had mild COVID-19 (a few samples of this study predate the infection). Cell type and time point are not known. The chain recombines TRBV12-3 or TRBV12-4 with TRBJ2-7; 16 nucleotides match TRBD2. The sequenced material came from PBMCs or a T cell subset sorted from them (not recorded which). The CDR3 sequence is CASSPGTSGRDPYEQYF. The DNA for the CDR3 is TGTGCCAGCAGTCCCGGGACTAGCGGGAGGGATCCCTACGAGCAGTACTTC.